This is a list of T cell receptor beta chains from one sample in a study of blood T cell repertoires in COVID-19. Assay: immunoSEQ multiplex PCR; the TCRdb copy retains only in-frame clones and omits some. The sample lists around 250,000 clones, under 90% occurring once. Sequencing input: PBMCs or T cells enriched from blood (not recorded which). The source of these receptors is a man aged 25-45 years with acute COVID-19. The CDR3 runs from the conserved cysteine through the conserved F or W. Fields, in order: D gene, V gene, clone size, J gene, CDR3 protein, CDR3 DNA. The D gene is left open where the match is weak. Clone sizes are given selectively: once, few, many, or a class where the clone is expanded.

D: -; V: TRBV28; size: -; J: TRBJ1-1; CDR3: CALGGVRTEAFF; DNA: TGTGCCCTTGGGGGGGTCCGCACTGAAGCTTTCTTT
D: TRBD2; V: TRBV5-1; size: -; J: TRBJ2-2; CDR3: CASTRLGGAGELFF; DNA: TGTGCCAGCACCCGTCTGGGGGGGGCCGGGGAGCTGTTTTTT
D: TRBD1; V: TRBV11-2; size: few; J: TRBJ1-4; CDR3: CASSLGDRPNEKLFF; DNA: TGTGCCAGCAGCTTGGGGGACAGACCTAATGAAAAACTGTTTTTT
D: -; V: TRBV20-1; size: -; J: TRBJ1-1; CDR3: CSASRAAEAFF; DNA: TGCAGCGCTTCCAGGGCCGCTGAAGCTTTCTTT
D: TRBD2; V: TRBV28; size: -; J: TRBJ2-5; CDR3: CASTEAGAGETQYF; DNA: TGTGCCAGCACCGAGGCGGGAGCAGGAGAGACCCAGTACTTC
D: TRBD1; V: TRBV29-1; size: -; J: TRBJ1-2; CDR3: CSAERPGQRTYGYTF; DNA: TGCAGCGCTGAAAGACCGGGACAGAGGACCTATGGCTACACCTTC
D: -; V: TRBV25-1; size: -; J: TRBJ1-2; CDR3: CASSEFWQGAADNGYTF; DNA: TGTGCCAGCAGTGAATTTTGGCAGGGCGCGGCTGATAATGGCTACACCTTC
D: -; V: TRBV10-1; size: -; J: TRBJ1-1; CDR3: CASSKDSANTEAFF; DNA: TGCGCCAGCAGTAAAGACAGTGCGAACACTGAAGCTTTCTTT
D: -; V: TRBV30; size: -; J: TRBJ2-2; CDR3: CAWSVQFPGELFF; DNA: TGTGCCTGGAGTGTACAATTTCCCGGGGAGCTGTTTTTT
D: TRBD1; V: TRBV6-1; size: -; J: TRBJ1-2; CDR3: CASSAQRDRVTNYGYTF; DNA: TGTGCCAGCAGTGCCCAAAGGGACAGGGTCACAAACTATGGCTACACCTTC
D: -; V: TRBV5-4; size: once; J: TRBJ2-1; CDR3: CASSLDLRNEQFF; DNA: TGTGCCAGCAGCTTGGATCTCCGCAATGAGCAGTTCTTC
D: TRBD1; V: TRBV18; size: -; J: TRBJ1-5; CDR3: CASSPPQGAKDQPQHF; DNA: TGTGCCAGCTCACCACCACAGGGGGCGAAGGATCAGCCCCAGCATTTT
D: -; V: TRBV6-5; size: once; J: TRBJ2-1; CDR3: CATRIGGSDEQFF; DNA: TGTGCCACCCGGATTGGGGGGAGCGATGAGCAGTTCTTC
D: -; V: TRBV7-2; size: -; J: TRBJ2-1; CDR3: CASSPASAYNEQFF; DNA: TGTGCCAGCAGCCCTGCCAGCGCCTACAATGAGCAGTTCTTC
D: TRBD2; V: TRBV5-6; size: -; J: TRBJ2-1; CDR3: CASSTGTSGSEQFF; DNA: TGTGCCAGCAGTACCGGGACTAGCGGGAGTGAGCAGTTCTTC
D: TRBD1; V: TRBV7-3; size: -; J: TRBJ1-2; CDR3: CASSLSGGQDGYTF; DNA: TGTGCCAGCAGCCTCTCCGGGGGACAGGATGGCTACACCTTC
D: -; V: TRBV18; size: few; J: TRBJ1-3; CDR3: CASSPEGNTIYF; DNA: TGTGCCAGCTCACCCGAGGGAAACACCATATATTTT
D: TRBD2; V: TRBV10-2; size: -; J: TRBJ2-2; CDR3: CASTALAGGTANTGELFF; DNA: TGCGCCAGCACCGCGCTAGCGGGGGGGACCGCGAACACCGGGGAGCTGTTTTTT
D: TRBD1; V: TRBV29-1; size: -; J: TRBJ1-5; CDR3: CSGGQGADQPQHF; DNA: TGCAGCGGCGGACAGGGGGCCGATCAGCCCCAGCATTTT
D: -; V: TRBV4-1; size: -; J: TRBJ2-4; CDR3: CASSQAGAVQYF; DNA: TGCGCCAGCAGCCAAGCAGGTGCCGTTCAGTACTTC
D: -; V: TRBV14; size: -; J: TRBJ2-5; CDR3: CASSQVTHQETQYF; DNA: TGTGCCAGCAGCCAAGTGACTCATCAAGAGACCCAGTACTTC
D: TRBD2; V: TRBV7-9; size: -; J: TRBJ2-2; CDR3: CASSTPGTSGRRGPAGELFF; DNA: TGTGCCAGCAGCACGCCGGGCACTAGCGGGAGAAGGGGACCGGCCGGGGAGCTGTTTTTT
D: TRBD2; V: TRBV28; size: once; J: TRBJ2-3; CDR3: CASSLVSAAGDTDTQYF; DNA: TGTGCCAGCAGTTTAGTCTCGGCAGCGGGAGACACAGATACGCAGTATTTT
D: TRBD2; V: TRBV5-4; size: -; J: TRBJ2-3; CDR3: CASSLDGGSTDTQYF; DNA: TGTGCCAGCAGCTTGGACGGGGGGTCCACAGATACGCAGTATTTT
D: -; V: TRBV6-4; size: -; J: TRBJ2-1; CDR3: CASSLVGGDNEQFF; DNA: TGTGCCAGCAGCCTTGTCGGGGGTGACAATGAGCAGTTCTTC
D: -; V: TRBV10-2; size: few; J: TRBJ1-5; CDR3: CASSTSLNQPQHF; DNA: TGCGCCAGCAGTACGTCACTTAATCAGCCCCAGCATTTT
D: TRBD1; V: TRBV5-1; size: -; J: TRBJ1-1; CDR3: CASSPGQVNTEAFF; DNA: TGTGCCAGCAGCCCCGGACAGGTGAACACTGAAGCTTTCTTT
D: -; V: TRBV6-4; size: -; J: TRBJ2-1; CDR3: CASSPGGGSYNEQFF; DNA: TGTGCCAGCAGTCCCGGTGGAGGCTCCTACAATGAGCAGTTCTTC
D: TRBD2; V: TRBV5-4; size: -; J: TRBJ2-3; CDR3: CASSLAMTSGSTDTQYF; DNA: TGTGCCAGCAGCCTGGCCATGACTAGCGGTAGCACAGATACGCAGTATTTT
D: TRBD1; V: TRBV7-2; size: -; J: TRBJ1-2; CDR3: CASSDWTGGPYGYTF; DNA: TGTGCCAGCAGCGACTGGACAGGGGGCCCCTATGGCTACACCTTC
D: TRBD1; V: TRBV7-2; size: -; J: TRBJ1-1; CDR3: CASSYRQGNTEAFF; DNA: TGTGCCAGCAGCTACCGACAGGGGAACACTGAAGCTTTCTTT
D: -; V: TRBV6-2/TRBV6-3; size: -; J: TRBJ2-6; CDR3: CASSMGGDGANVLTF; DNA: TGTGCCAGCAGTATGGGGGGAGACGGGGCCAACGTCCTGACTTTC
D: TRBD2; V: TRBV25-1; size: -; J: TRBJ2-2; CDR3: CASSEGGLVTGELFF; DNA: TGTGCCAGCAGTGAAGGGGGACTAGTCACCGGGGAGCTGTTTTTT
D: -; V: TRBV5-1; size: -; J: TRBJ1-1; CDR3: CASSLFNLNTEAFF; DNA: TGTGCCAGCAGCTTATTTAATTTGAACACTGAAGCTTTCTTT
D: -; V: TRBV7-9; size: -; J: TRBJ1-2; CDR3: CASSLAGTGYGYTF; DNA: TGTGCCAGCAGCTTGGCGGGCACGGGCTATGGCTACACCTTC
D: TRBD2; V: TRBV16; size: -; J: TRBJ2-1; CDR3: CASSLGLAGANEQFF; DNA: TGTGCCAGCAGCTTGGGACTAGCGGGAGCCAATGAGCAGTTCTTC
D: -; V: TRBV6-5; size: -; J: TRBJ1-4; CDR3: CASSYGGGREKLFF; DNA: TGTGCCAGCAGTTACGGCGGGGGTAGGGAAAAACTGTTTTTT
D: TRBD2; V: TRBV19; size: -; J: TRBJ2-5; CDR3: CASSREGPETQYF; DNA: TGTGCCAGTAGTAGGGAGGGTCCGGAGACCCAGTACTTC
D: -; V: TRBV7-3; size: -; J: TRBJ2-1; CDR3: CASSLLGRINEQFF; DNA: TGTGCCAGCAGCTTATTGGGCAGGATCAATGAGCAGTTCTTC
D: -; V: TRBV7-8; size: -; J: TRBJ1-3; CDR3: CASSLLGRSGNTIYF; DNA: TGTGCCAGCAGCTTATTGGGGAGATCAGGAAACACCATATATTTT
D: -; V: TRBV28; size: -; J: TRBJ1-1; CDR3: CASSLGRGTEAFF; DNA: TGTGCCAGCAGTTTAGGTCGGGGCACTGAAGCTTTCTTT
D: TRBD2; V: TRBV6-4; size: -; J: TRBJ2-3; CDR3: CASSDSRGGDTQYF; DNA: TGTGCCAGCAGTGACTCGCGGGGGGGCGATACGCAGTATTTT
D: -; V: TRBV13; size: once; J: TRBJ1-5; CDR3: CASSLRGEPQHF; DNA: TGTGCCAGCAGCTTACGGGGGGAGCCCCAGCATTTT
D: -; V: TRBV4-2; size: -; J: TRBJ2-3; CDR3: CASSQATSTDTQYF; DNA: TGTGCCAGCAGCCAAGCGACTAGCACAGATACGCAGTATTTT
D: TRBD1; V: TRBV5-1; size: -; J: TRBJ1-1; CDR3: CASSSNRGQAEAFF; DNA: TGCGCCAGCAGCTCGAACAGGGGGCAGGCTGAAGCTTTCTTT
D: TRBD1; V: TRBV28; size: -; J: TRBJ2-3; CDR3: CASSAGGQSDTQYF; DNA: TGTGCCAGCAGCGCAGGGGGACAATCAGATACGCAGTATTTT
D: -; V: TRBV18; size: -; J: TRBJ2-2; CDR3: CASSPDSHAGELFF; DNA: TGTGCCAGCTCACCCGACAGCCACGCCGGGGAGCTGTTTTTT
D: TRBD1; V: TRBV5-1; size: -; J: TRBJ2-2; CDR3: CASSLATGYTGELFF; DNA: TGCGCCAGCAGCTTGGCGACAGGGTACACCGGGGAGCTGTTTTTT
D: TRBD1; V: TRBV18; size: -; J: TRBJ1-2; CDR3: CASSPGQGSGYTF; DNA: TGTGCCAGCTCACCGGGACAGGGTAGTGGCTACACCTTC
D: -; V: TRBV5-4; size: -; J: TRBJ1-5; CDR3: CASSLGGTFSNQPQHF; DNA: TGTGCCAGCAGCTTGGGAGGGACTTTTAGCAATCAGCCCCAGCATTTT
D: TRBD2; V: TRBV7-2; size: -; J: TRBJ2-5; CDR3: CASSLGLSKTQYF; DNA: TGTGCCAGCAGCCTGGGACTATCCAAGACCCAGTACTTC
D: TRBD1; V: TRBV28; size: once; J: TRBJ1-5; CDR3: CASSPRTGGSPQHF; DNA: TGTGCCAGCAGTCCAAGGACAGGGGGCTCGCCCCAGCATTTT